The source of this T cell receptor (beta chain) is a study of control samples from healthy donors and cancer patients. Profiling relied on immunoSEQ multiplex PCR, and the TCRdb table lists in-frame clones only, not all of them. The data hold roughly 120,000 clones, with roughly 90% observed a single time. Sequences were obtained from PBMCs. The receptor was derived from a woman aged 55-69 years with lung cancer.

CDR3 loop: CATSRVNGGNTIYF. The CDR3 coding sequence is TGTGCCACCAGCAGAGTAAACGGTGGAAACACCATATATTTT. V usage is TRBV15 and J usage is TRBJ1-3; D unclear. Per germline, CDR1 LNHNV and CDR2 YYDKDF (reference sequence). V gave up 1 base and J gave up 3 bases, with 7 bases separating them. This CDR3 is built from 14 residues.